This T cell receptor beta chain comes out of a study of blood T cells in healthy people across ages. Primed by a sample-barcoded 5' primer and a J-beta primer mix, a second PCR proceeded for 7 to 11 cycles. TCRdb reprocessed the 5' RACE reads with MiXCR, giving one entry per CDR3 protein. Of 850,000 to 1,100,000 distinct CDR3 sequences in the sample, 30% to 40% were seen once. The study, taken as a whole, reports: Per-million-T-cell TCR beta diversity fell roughly linearly with age.

Germline CDR1 is PRHDT and CDR2 is FYEKMQ (reference sequence). V gave up 5 bases and J gave up 7 bases, with 21 bases separating them. The CDR3 is 15 residues long. As regards this clonotype: Its specificity is not known.

The receptor was isolated from a man between 18 and 35 years old in good health. The sample consisted of blood. The genes are TRBV13 and TRBJ2-7; D is undetermined. The CDR3 bases are TGTGCCAGCAGCCCAACCCGGCAGATTCAGAATGAGCAGTACTTC. This sequence encodes CASSPTRQIQNEQYF.